This T cell receptor beta chain appears in the sequencing data of a study of beta chain features in type 1 diabetes. Overall study context: The number of sorted cells examined across all samples was some 98,000,000.

Germline V gives CDR1 ENHRY, CDR2 SYGVKD. This CDR3 is 14 amino acids long. V was cut by 3 bases and J by 3 bases, with 11 bases left in between. The isolated RNA, all of it, was reverse transcribed, so expressed TCRB transcripts were what got sequenced. TCRdb's table, derived via immunoSEQ multiplex PCR, lists solely in-frame clones and lacks some. Of about 740,000 clones detected, 13% appear once; the ten largest clones hold about 0.02%. Whole-study findings and limits: Type 1 diabetes patients had TCRB CDR3s that were shorter (moderately but significantly so) in all four CD4+ subsets.

Remarks on this clone: What it recognizes is unknown.

The chain joins TRBV10-3 to TRBJ1-2; D is possibly TRBD1 (6 bases). Source material: naive CD4+ T cells from blood. This clonotype was sampled from a man younger than 30 with type 1 diabetes. The CDR3 here is CAISDQGRDYGYTF. CDR3 DNA: TGTGCCATCAGTGACCAGGGGCGAGACTATGGCTACACCTTC.